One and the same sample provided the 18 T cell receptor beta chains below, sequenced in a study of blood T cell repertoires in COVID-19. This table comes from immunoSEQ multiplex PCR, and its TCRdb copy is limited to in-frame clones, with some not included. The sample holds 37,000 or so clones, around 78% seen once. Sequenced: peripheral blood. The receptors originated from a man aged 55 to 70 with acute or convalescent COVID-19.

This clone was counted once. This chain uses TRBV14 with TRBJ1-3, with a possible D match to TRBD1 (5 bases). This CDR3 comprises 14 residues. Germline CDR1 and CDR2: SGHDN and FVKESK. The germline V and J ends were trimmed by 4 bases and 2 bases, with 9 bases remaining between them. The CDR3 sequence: CASSLAGTGNTIYF. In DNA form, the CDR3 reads TGTGCCAGCAGCCTCGCAGGGACTGGAAACACCATATATTTT.

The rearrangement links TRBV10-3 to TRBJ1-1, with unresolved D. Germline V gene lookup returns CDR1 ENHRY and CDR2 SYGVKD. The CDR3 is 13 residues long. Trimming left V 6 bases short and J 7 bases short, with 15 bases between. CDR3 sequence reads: CAISDYQAGEAFF. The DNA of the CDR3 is TGTGCCATCAGCGACTATCAGGCTGGTGAAGCTTTCTTT.

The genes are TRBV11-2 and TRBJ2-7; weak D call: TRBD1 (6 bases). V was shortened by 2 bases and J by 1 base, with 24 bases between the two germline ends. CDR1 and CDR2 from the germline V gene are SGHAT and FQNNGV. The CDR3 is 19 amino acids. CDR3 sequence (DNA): TGTGCCAGCAGCTTATTGGTCAGGGGTTGGGCAAATGGTTCCTACGAGCAGTACTTC. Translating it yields CASSLLVRGWANGSYEQYF.

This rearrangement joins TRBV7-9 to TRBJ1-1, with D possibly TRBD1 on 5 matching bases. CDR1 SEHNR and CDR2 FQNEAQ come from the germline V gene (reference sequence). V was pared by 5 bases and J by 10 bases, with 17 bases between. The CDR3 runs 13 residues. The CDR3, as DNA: TGTGCCAGCAGCCAAGGGGATGCCGGGAGAGCTTTCTTT. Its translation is CASSQGDAGRAFF.

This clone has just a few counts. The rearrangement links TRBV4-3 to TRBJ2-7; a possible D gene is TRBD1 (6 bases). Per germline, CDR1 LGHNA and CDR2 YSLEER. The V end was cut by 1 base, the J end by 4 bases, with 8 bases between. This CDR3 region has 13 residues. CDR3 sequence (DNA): TGCGCCAGCAGCCAAGTAGGGGGATACGAGCAGTACTTC. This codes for CASSQVGGYEQYF.

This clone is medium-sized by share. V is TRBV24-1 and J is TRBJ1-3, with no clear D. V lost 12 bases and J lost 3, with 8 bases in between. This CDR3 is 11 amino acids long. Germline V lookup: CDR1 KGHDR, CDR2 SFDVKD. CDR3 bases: TGTGCCGCGGGATATGGAAACACCATATATTTT. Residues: CAAGYGNTIYF.

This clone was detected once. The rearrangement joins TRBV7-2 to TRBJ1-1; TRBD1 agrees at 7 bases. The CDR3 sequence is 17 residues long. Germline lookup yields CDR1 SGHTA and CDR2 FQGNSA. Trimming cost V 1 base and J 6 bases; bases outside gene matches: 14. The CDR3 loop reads CASSLVFPDRAVPEAFF. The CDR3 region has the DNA TGTGCCAGCAGCTTAGTATTTCCAGACAGGGCGGTCCCTGAAGCTTTCTTT.

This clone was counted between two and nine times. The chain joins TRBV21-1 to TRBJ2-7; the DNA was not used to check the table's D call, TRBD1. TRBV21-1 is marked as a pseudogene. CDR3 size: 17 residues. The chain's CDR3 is CASSKARSVEQNYEQYF. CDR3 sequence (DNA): TGTGCCAGCAGCAAAGCGCGTTCGGTAGAACAGAACTACGAGCAGTACTTC.

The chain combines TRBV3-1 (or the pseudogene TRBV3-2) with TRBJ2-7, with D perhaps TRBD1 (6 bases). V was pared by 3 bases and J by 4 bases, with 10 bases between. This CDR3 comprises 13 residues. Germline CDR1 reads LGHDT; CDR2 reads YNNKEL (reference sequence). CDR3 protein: CASSQIQGYEQYF. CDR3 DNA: TGTGCCAGCAGCCAGATACAGGGTTACGAGCAGTACTTC.

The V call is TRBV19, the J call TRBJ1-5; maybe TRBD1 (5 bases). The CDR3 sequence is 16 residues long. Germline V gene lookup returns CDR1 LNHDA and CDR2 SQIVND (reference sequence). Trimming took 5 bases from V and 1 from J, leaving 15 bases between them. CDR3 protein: CASSVGTGRSNQPQHF. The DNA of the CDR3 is TGTGCCAGTAGTGTGGGAACAGGAAGAAGCAATCAGCCCCAGCATTTT.

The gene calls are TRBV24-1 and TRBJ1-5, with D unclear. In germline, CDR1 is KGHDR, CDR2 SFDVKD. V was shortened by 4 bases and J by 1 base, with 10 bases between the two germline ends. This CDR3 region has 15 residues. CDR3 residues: CATSDPSGSNQPQHF. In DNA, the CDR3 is TGTGCCACCAGTGACCCCTCCGGGAGCAATCAGCCCCAGCATTTT.

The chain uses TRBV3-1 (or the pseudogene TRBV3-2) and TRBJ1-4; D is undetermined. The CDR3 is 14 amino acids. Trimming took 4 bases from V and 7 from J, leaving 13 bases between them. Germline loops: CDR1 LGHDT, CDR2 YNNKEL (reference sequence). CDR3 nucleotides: TGTGCCAGCAGCCCCACACCAACGGGTGAAAAACTGTTTTTT. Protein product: CASSPTPTGEKLFF.

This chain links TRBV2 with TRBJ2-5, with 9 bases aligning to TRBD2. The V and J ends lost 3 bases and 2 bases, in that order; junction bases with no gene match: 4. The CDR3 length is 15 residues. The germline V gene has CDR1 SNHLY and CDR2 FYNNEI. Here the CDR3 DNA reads TGTGCCAGCAGTGATTTTAGCGGGAGTCAAGAGACCCAGTACTTC. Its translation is CASSDFSGSQETQYF.

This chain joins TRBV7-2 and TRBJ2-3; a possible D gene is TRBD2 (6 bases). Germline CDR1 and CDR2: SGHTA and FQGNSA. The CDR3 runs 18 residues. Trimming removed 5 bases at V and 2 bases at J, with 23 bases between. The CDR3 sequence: CASSPREGLPGATDTQYF. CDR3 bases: TGTGCCAGCAGCCCCCGAGAGGGACTCCCGGGAGCCACAGATACGCAGTATTTT.

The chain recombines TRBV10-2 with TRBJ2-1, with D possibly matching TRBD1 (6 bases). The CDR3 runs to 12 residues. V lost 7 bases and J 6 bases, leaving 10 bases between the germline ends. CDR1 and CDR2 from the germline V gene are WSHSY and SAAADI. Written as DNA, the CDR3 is TGCGCCAGCACTGAACAGGGCAATGAGCAGTTCTTC. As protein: CASTEQGNEQFF.

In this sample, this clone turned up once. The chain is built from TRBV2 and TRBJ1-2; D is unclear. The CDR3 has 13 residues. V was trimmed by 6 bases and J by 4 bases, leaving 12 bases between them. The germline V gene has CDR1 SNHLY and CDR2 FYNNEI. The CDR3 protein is CASSTVGVYGYTF. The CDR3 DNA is TGTGCCAGCAGCACCGTAGGAGTCTATGGCTACACCTTC.

The CDR3 coding sequence is TGTGCCAGCAGCGTACAGGGATTCTATGGCTACACCTTC. It specifies CASSVQGFYGYTF. This chain links TRBV9 with TRBJ1-2; the D gene is possibly TRBD1 (5 bases). The CDR3 consists of 13 residues. Germline CDR1 SGDLS, CDR2 YYNGEE. Deletions cut 1 base from V and 4 bases from J, with 8 bases between.

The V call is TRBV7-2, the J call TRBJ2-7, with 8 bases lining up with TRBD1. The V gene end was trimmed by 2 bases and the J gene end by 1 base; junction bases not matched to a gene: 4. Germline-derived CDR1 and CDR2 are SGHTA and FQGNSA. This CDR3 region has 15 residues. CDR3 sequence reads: CASSLNGQGSYEQYF. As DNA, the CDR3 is TGTGCCAGCAGCTTAAATGGACAGGGATCCTACGAGCAGTACTTC.